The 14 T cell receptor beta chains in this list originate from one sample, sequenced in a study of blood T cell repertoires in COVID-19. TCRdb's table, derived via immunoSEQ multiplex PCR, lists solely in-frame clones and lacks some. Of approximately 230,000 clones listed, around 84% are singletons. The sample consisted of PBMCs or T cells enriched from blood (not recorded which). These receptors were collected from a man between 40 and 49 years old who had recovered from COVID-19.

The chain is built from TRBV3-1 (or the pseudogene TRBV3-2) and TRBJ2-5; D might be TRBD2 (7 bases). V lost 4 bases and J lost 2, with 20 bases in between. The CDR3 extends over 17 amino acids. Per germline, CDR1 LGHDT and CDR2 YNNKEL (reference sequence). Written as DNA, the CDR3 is TGTGCCAGCAGCCCGAGGGGGGGAGAAGTCCGACAAGAGACCCAGTACTTC. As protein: CASSPRGGEVRQETQYF.

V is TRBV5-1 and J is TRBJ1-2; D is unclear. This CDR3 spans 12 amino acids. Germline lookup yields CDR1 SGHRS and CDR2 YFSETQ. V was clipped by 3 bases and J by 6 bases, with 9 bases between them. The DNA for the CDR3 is TGCGCCAGCAGCTATGGAGAGGATGGCTACACCTTC. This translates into CASSYGEDGYTF.

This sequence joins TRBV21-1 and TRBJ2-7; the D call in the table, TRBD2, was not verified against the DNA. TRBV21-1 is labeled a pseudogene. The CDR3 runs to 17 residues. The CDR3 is CASSKDGTSGSSYEQYF. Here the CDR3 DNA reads TGTGCCAGCAGCAAAGATGGGACTAGCGGGTCTTCCTACGAGCAGTACTTC.

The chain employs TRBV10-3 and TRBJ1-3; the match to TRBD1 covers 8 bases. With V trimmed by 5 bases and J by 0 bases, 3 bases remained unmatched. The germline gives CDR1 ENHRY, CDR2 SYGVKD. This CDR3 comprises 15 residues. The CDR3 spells CAISRQGYSGNTIYF. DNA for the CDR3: TGTGCCATCAGTCGACAGGGGTACTCTGGAAACACCATATATTTT.

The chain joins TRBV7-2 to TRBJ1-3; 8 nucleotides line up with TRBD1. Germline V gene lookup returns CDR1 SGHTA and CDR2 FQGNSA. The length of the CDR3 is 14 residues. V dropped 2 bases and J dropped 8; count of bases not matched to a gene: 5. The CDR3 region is CASSLQGARDTIYF. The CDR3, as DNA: TGTGCCAGCAGCTTACAGGGGGCGCGGGACACCATATATTTT.

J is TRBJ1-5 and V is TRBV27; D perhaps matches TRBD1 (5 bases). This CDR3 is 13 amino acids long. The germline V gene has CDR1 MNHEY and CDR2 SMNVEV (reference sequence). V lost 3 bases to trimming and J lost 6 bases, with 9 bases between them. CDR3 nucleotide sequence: TGTGCCAGCAGTTTGTGGGGGGGTCAGCCCCAGCATTTT. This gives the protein CASSLWGGQPQHF.

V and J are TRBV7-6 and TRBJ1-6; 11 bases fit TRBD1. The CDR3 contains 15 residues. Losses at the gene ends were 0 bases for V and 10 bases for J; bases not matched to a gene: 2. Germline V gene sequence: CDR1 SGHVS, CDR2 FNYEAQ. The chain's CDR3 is CASSLAGTGGSPLHF. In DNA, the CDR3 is TGTGCCAGCAGCTTAGCAGGGACAGGGGGATCACCCCTCCACTTT.

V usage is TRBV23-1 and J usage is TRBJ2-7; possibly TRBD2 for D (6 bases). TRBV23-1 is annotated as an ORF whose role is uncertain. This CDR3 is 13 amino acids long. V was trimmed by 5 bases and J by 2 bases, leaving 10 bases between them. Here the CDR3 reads CASSFGRTYEQYF. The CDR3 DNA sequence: TGCGCCAGCAGTTTCGGGAGAACCTACGAGCAGTACTTC.

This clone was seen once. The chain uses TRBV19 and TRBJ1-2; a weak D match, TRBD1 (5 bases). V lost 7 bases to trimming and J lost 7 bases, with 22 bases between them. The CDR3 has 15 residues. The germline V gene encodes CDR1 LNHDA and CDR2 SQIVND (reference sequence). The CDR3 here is CASTPRAQGSAGYTF. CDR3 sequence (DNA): TGTGCCAGTACCCCCCGAGCGCAGGGTTCCGCTGGCTACACCTTC.

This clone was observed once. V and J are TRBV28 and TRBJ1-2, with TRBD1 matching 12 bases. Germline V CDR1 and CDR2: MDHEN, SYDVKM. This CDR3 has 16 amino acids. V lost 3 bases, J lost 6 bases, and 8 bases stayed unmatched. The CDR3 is CASSFIGTGGLNGYTF. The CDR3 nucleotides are TGTGCCAGCAGTTTCATCGGGACAGGGGGCCTTAATGGCTACACCTTC.

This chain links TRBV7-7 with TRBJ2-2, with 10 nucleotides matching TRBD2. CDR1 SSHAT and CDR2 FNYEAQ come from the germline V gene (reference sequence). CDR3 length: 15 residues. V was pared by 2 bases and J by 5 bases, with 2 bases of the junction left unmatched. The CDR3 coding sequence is TGTGCCAGCAGCTTACAACTAGCGGGAACCGGGGAGCTGTTTTTT. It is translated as CASSLQLAGTGELFF.

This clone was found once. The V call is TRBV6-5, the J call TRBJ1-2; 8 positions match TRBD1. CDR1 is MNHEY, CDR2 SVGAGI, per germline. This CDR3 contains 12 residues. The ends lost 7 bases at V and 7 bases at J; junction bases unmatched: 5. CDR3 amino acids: CASTDRASGYTF. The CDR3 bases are TGTGCCAGCACGGACAGGGCGTCTGGCTACACCTTC.

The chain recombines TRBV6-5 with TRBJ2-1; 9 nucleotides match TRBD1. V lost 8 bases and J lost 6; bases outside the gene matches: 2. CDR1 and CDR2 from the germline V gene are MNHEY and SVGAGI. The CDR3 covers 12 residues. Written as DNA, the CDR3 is TGTGCCAGCCGACAGGGGGGCAATGAGCAGTTCTTC. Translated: CASRQGGNEQFF.

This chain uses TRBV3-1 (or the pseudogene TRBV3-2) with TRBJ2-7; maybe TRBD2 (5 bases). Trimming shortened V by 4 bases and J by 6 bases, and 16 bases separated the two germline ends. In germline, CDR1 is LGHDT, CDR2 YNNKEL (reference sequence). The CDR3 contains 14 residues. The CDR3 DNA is TGTGCCAGCAGCCCCCGCGAGGGATTCCTCGAGCAGTACTTC. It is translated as CASSPREGFLEQYF.